The 26 T cell receptor beta chains in this list originate from one sample, sequenced in a study of blood T cell repertoires in COVID-19. Produced via immunoSEQ multiplex PCR; TCRdb's table is partial and in-frame only. This sample has some 120,000 clones; roughly four fifths occur once, and the top ten carry roughly 18%. The sample comprised PBMCs or T cells enriched from blood (not recorded which). These receptors came from a man aged 30 to 39 who had recovered from COVID-19.

V is TRBV10-2 and J is TRBJ2-5, with D possibly matching TRBD2 (5 bases). This CDR3 is 15 amino acids long. In germline, CDR1 is WSHSY, CDR2 SAAADI. V was trimmed by 9 bases and J by 5 bases, leaving 22 bases between them. The CDR3 bases are TGCGCCAGTAGAGGGTGGGTAGGGAGTGAGGAGACCCAGTACTTC. As protein: CASRGWVGSEETQYF.

V gene TRBV9 combines with J gene TRBJ2-7; tentative D call: TRBD2 (6 bases). V lost 0 bases, J lost 4 bases, and 17 bases lay in between. The CDR3 spans 16 residues. Germline V lookup: CDR1 SGDLS, CDR2 YYNGEE. CDR3 DNA sequence: TGTGCCAGCAGCGTAGGGGGCGGGAACTCTCGATACGAGCAGTACTTC. Residues: CASSVGGGNSRYEQYF.

The rearrangement joins TRBV6-5 to TRBJ2-7, with a possible D match to TRBD2 (6 bases). This CDR3 has 15 residues. Germline V CDR1 and CDR2: MNHEY, SVGAGI. Trimming pared 0 bases from V and 2 bases from J, leaving 11 bases between. The CDR3 DNA reads TGTGCCAGCAGTTACTCGGGCGGGAACGCCTACGAGCAGTACTTC. It translates to CASSYSGGNAYEQYF.

This sequence joins TRBV4-1 and TRBJ1-4; TRBD1 matches at 9 bases. The CDR3 is made up of 15 amino acids. CDR1 and CDR2 (germline): MGHRA, YSYEKL. Trimming removed 1 base from V and 10 bases from J; junction bases left unmatched: 7. CDR3 amino acids: CASSQAGTGSGKLFF. DNA for the CDR3: TGCGCCAGCAGCCAAGCCGGGACAGGGTCGGGAAAACTGTTTTTT.

V is TRBV2 and J is TRBJ1-2; possible D gene TRBD1, 6 bases. V dropped 6 bases and J dropped 2 bases, with 13 bases sitting between them. The CDR3 contains 14 residues. Germline values: CDR1 SNHLY, CDR2 FYNNEI. The CDR3 DNA follows: TGTGCCAGCAGGTCTGAACAGGGAAACTATGGCTACACCTTC. This gives the protein CASRSEQGNYGYTF.

V is TRBV19 and J is TRBJ1-5, with 7 bases identical to TRBD1. CDR1 is LNHDA, CDR2 SQIVND, per germline (reference sequence). V was pared by 5 bases and J by 7 bases, with 8 bases of the junction left unmatched. The CDR3 consists of 14 residues. The CDR3 reads CASSSAGGRQPQHF. The CDR3 nucleotides read TGTGCCAGTAGTTCCGCAGGGGGAAGGCAGCCCCAGCATTTT.

The chain combines TRBV10-3 with TRBJ2-1; 11 bases are a match to TRBD1. With V trimmed by 6 bases and J by 4 bases, 5 bases remained unmatched. The germline V gene encodes CDR1 ENHRY and CDR2 SYGVKD. This CDR3 is 15 amino acids long. The CDR3 region is CAIRTDRGPYNEQFF. The CDR3 nucleotides are TGTGCCATCAGGACGGACAGGGGGCCATACAATGAGCAGTTCTTC.

The rearrangement joins TRBV6-2 or TRBV6-3 to TRBJ1-1; maybe TRBD1 (5 bases). Trimming took 0 bases from V and 0 from J, leaving 8 bases between them. The CDR3 is made up of 15 amino acids. Germline V gene sequence: CDR1 MNHEY, CDR2 SVGEGT. This CDR3 reads CASSYSPGMNTEAFF. In nucleotides, the CDR3 is TGTGCCAGCAGTTACTCGCCAGGGATGAACACTGAAGCTTTCTTT.

This chain uses TRBV30 with TRBJ1-3, with no clear D. The length of the CDR3 is 14 residues. Trimming shortened V by 3 bases and J by 0 bases, and 9 bases separated the two germline ends. The V gene's germline CDR1 is GTSNPN and CDR2 SVGIG (reference sequence). CDR3 sequence reads: CAWSYGDSGNTIYF. Here the CDR3 DNA reads TGTGCCTGGAGCTACGGGGACTCTGGAAACACCATATATTTT.

The chain combines TRBV18 with TRBJ2-1; D ambiguous. This CDR3 is 13 amino acids long. Germline-derived CDR1 and CDR2 are KGHSH and LQKENI. With 2 bases removed from V and 9 bases from J, the gap between germline ends came to 11 bases. The DNA of the CDR3 is TGTGCCAGCTCACCAACTAAGCCGTTTGAGCAGTTCTTC. Translating gives CASSPTKPFEQFF.

This clone was detected only a few times. The rearrangement uses TRBV3-1 (or the pseudogene TRBV3-2) and TRBJ1-2; 11 bases line up with TRBD1. CDR3 length: 14 amino acids. Per the germline V gene, CDR1 is LGHDT and CDR2 is YNNKEL (reference sequence). V trimming: 4 bases; J trimming: 6 bases; junction bases outside the gene matches: 4. The CDR3 loop reads CASSPRDRGDGYTF. In DNA, the CDR3 is TGTGCCAGCAGCCCAAGGGACAGGGGGGATGGCTACACCTTC.

This chain joins TRBV11-2 and TRBJ1-3; 7 positions match TRBD1. Germline assignment: CDR1 SGHAT and CDR2 FQNNGV. CDR3 length equals 16 residues. J gave up 6 bases and V 5 bases, and 13 bases lay outside the gene matches. CDR3 in amino acids: CASSPSPGTAENTIYF. The CDR3 nucleotides are TGTGCCAGCAGCCCCTCCCCCGGGACAGCCGAAAACACCATATATTTT. Based on the CDR3 plus reference TRBV11-2 and TRBJ1-3, the full variable domain is EAGVAQSPRYKIIEKRQSVAFWCNPISGHATLYWYQQILGQGPKLLIQFQNNGVVDDSQLPKDRFSAERLKGVDSTLKIQPAKLEDSAVYLCASSPSPGTAENTIYFGEGSWLTVV.

The chain has TRBV4-1 and TRBJ1-1; 10 positions agree with TRBD1. The CDR3 has 15 residues. Per germline, CDR1 MGHRA and CDR2 YSYEKL. Unmatched junction bases numbered 13, after V lost 5 bases and J lost 10 bases. The CDR3 DNA sequence: TGCGCCAGCAGCGAGCAGACAGGGGGCATATCAGTAGCTTTCTTT. This sequence encodes CASSEQTGGISVAFF.

This clone was found once. V and J are TRBV2 and TRBJ2-2; TRBD1 might be the D (5 bases). The V end was cut by 7 bases, the J end by 6 bases, with 18 bases between. This CDR3 has 15 residues. Germline V CDR1 and CDR2: SNHLY, FYNNEI. The CDR3 nucleotides are TGTGCCAGCACGACAGTGGTTAACGTGCCCGGGGAGCTGTTTTTT. This codes for CASTTVVNVPGELFF.

The chain combines TRBV2 with TRBJ1-1, with D possibly TRBD1 on 5 matching bases. From germline, CDR1 is SNHLY and CDR2 FYNNEI. Trimming left V 4 bases short and J 6 bases short, with 12 bases between. The CDR3 runs 13 residues. CDR3 sequence: CASSGQGFAEAFF. In DNA, the CDR3 is TGTGCCAGCAGTGGGCAGGGTTTCGCTGAAGCTTTCTTT.

This sequence joins TRBV10-3 and TRBJ2-7, with TRBD1 matching over 8 bases. Germline CDR1 is ENHRY and CDR2 is SYGVKD. V lost 8 bases and J lost 0; bases outside the gene matches: 3. The CDR3 covers 13 residues. The DNA for the CDR3 is TGTGCCATCCAGGGACAGGTCTCCTACGAGCAGTACTTC. Its translation: CAIQGQVSYEQYF.

This sequence joins TRBV4-2 and TRBJ2-5; possibly TRBD1 for D (5 bases). The CDR3 spans 14 residues. Trimming took off 0 bases at V and 3 bases at J, with 8 bases between the two ends. The germline V gene has CDR1 LGHNA and CDR2 YNFKEQ. DNA of the CDR3: TGTGCCAGCAGCCAAGATTTGACAGAAGAGACCCAGTACTTC. This sequence encodes CASSQDLTEETQYF.

The chain couples TRBV18 to TRBJ1-5; possibly TRBD1 for D (5 bases). The CDR3 consists of 15 residues. Germline loops: CDR1 KGHSH, CDR2 LQKENI. The V gene lost 6 bases and the J gene lost 2 bases, with 14 bases spanning the gap. The CDR3, as DNA: TGTGCCAGCTCTCAAGACAGAGGAGGCAATCAGCCCCAGCATTTT. Residues: CASSQDRGGNQPQHF.

This clone was found a few times. V gene TRBV2 combines with J gene TRBJ2-7, with D tentatively TRBD2 (6 bases). CDR3 length: 14 amino acids. Germline CDR1 SNHLY, CDR2 FYNNEI. V was cut by 3 bases and J by 6 bases, with 15 bases left in between. The CDR3 region has the DNA TGTGCCAGCAGTGAGAGGGGAAGGGGAGGCGAGCAGTACTTC. Translating it yields CASSERGRGGEQYF.

With regard to this clone: The junction does not match germline at one end; this may be a read error. The J gene is TRBJ2-3, the V gene TRBV27, with TRBD1 matching over 7 bases. Germline V lookup: CDR1 MNHEY, CDR2 SMNVEV (reference sequence). This CDR3 is 14 amino acids long. CDR3 in DNA: TGTGCCAGCAGGATACAGGGGAGCAGAGATACGCAGTATTTT. Protein product: CASRIQGSRDTQYF.

V gene TRBV9 combines with J gene TRBJ2-3; no clear D. The CDR3 runs to 13 residues. Trimming removed 0 bases at V and 8 bases at J, with 10 bases between. Germline CDR1 and CDR2: SGDLS and YYNGEE. The CDR3 nucleotides read TGTGCCAGCAGCGTAGACGAGCGCGGTACGCAGTATTTT. Translating gives CASSVDERGTQYF.

The rearrangement links TRBV12-5 to TRBJ1-2; possible D gene TRBD1, 6 bases. The CDR3 totals 16 residues. Trimming took 4 bases from V and 4 from J, leaving 19 bases between them. In germline, CDR1 is LGHNT, CDR2 FRNRAP. The CDR3 DNA is TGTGCTAGTGGTTCGAACCCCTGGGGACACCTCTATGGCTACACCTTC. It codes for CASGSNPWGHLYGYTF.

The CDR3 bases are TGCAGTGCTCCCGGCAATGAGCAGTTCTTC. Protein product: CSAPGNEQFF. The rearrangement uses TRBV20-1 and TRBJ2-1; D remains unclear. The CDR3 runs to 10 residues. The germline V and J ends were trimmed by 5 bases and 6 bases, with 5 bases remaining between them. Germline-derived CDR1 and CDR2 are DFQATT and SNEGSKA (reference sequence).

The chain has TRBV6-6 and TRBJ2-4; 9 nucleotides agree with TRBD1. The CDR3 loop spans 15 amino acids. V lost 4 bases and J lost 3; bases outside the gene matches: 4. Germline V gives CDR1 MNHNY, CDR2 SVGAGI (reference sequence). The CDR3 DNA sequence: TGTGCCAGCAGTTCACAGGGGGCAGGCAAAAACATTCAGTACTTC. It translates to CASSSQGAGKNIQYF.

J is TRBJ1-6 and V is TRBV20-1; possible D gene TRBD1, 5 bases. The CDR3 is 15 amino acids. V was pared by 3 bases and J by 7 bases, with 16 bases between. Germline V gene lookup returns CDR1 DFQATT and CDR2 SNEGSKA (reference sequence). The DNA of the CDR3 is TGCAGTGCTAGTCCGGGGGGATCGGAAAATTCACCCCTCCACTTT. Translating gives CSASPGGSENSPLHF.

CDR3 loop: CASSRQVSDYGYTF. The CDR3 coding sequence is TGTGCCAGCAGCAGACAAGTTTCCGACTATGGCTACACCTTC. The chain employs TRBV5-5 and TRBJ1-2; no firm D call. The CDR3 runs 14 residues. The germline V and J ends were trimmed by 4 bases and 3 bases, with 13 bases remaining between them. Germline values: CDR1 SGHKS, CDR2 YYEKEE (reference sequence).